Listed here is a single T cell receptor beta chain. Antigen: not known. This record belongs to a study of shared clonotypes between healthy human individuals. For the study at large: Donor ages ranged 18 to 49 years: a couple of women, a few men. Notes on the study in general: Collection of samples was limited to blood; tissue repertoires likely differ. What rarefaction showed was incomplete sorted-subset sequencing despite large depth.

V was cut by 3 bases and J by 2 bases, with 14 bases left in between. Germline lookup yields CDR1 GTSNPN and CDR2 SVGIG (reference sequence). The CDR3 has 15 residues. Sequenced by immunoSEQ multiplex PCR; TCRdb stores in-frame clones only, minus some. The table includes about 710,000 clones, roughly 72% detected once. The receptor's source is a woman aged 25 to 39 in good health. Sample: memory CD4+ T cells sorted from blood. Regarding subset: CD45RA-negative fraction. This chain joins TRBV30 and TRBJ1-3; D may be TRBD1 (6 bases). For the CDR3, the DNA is TGTGCCTGGAGCGACACGGGGGCGGCTGGAAACACCATATATTTT. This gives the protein CAWSDTGAAGNTIYF.